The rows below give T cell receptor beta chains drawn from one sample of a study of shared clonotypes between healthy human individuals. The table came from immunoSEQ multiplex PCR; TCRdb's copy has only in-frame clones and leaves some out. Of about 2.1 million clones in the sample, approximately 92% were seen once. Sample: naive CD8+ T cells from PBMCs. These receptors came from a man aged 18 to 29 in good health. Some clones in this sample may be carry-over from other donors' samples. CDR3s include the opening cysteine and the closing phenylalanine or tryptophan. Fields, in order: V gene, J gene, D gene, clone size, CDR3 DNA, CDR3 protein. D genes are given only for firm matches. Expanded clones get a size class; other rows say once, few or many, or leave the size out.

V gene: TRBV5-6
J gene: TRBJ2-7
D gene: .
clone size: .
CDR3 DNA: TGTGCCAGCAGCTCTTACAGGGGGGGTACCTACGAGCAGTACTTC
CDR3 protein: CASSSYRGGTYEQYF

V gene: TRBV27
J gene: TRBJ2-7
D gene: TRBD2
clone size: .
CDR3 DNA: TGTGCCAGCAGCCCGACTAGCGGGAGGTTCCACGAGCAGTACTTC
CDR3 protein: CASSPTSGRFHEQYF

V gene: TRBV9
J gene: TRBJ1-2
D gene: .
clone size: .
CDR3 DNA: TGTGCCAGCAGCGCCGGGGTGGGGGCTGGCTACACCTTC
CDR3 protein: CASSAGVGAGYTF

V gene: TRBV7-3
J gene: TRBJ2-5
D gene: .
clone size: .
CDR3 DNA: TGTGCCAGCAGCTTAGGGGTCCGGGCGGGGTACCAAGAGACCCAGTACTTC
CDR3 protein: CASSLGVRAGYQETQYF

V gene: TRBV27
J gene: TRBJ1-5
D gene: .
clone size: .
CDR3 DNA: TGTGCCAGCAGTTTAAGAGTCCGAAATCAGCCCCAGCATTTT
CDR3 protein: CASSLRVRNQPQHF

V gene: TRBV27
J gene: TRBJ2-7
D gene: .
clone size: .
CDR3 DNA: TGTGCCAGCAGCACCCTCAGGGACAAACCCTACGAGCAGTACTTC
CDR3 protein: CASSTLRDKPYEQYF

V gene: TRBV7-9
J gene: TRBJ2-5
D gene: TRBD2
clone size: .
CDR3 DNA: TGTGCCAGCAGCTTAGCCCAGGGAGGGGAAGAGACCCAGTACTTC
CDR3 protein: CASSLAQGGEETQYF

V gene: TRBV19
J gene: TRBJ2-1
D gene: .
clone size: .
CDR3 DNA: TGTGCCAGTAGTATAGGGCGGATCAATGAGCAGTTCTTC
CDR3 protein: CASSIGRINEQFF

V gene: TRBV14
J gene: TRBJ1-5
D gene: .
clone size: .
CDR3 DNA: TGTGCCAGCAGCCATGGGGACTACTTTTATCAGCCCCAGCATTTT
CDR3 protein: CASSHGDYFYQPQHF

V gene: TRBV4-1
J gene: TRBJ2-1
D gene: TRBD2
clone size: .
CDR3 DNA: TGCGCCAGCAGCCTTATCGGCGGGAGGATAAACAATGAGCAGTTCTTC
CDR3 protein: CASSLIGGRINNEQFF

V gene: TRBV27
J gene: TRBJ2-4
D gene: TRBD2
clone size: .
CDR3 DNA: TGTGCCAGCAGTCTAGCGGGTCAAAACATTCAGTACTTC
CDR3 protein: CASSLAGQNIQYF

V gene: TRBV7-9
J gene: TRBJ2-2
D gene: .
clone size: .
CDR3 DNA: TGTGCCAGCACCCTGATAATCGGGGAGCTGTTTTTT
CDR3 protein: CASTLIIGELFF

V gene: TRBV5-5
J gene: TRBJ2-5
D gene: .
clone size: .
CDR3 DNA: TGTGCCAGCAGGCCCGGACCGGCGGGGTACCAAGAGACCCAGTACTTC
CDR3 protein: CASRPGPAGYQETQYF

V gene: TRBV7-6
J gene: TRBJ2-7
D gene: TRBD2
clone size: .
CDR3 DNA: TGTGCCAGCAGCTTCAGCGGGAGTAGGTCCTACGAGCAGTACTTC
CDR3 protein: CASSFSGSRSYEQYF

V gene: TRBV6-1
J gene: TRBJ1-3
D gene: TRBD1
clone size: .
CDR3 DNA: TGTGCCACAACCCTCGGGACAGGGAGAAACACCATATATTTT
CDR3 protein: CATTLGTGRNTIYF

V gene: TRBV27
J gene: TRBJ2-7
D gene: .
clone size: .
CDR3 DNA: TGTGCCAGCAGTTTATTCACGGGGTCTTTTAGCGAGCAGTACTTC
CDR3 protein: CASSLFTGSFSEQYF

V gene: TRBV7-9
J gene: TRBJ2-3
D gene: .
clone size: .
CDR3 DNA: TGTACCAGCAGCTTAGGGGTGGAGGGCCCTAGCACAGATACGCAGTATTTT
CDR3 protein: CTSSLGVEGPSTDTQYF

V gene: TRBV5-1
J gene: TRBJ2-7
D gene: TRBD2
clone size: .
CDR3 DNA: TGCGCCAGCAGCTCCGCTCTAGCGGGAGACGAGCAGTACTTC
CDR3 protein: CASSSALAGDEQYF

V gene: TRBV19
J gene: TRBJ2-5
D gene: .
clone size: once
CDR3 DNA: TGTGCCAGTAGTAGCGTGTGGCGGGAGACCCAGTACTTC
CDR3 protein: CASSSVWRETQYF

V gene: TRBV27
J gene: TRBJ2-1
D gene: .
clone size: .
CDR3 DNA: TGTGCCAGCATCGGGGGATTGGGCAATGAGCAGTTCTTC
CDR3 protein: CASIGGLGNEQFF

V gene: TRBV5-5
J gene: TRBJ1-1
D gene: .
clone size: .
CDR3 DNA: TGTGCCAGCAGCCTCCACCGGGTCTTAAACACTGAAGCTTTCTTT
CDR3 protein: CASSLHRVLNTEAFF

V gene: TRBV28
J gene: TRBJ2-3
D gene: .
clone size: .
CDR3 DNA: TGTGCCAGCAGTGGGGTGGCGGGAGATACGCAGTATTTT
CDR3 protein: CASSGVAGDTQYF

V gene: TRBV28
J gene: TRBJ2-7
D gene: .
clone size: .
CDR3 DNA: TGTGCCAGCAGTTTATTAGCCTCCTACGAGCAGTACTTC
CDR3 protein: CASSLLASYEQYF

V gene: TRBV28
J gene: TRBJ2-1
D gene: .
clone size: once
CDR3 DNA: TGTGCCAGCAGTCCCTCCGTTCAGCGGTCATACAATGAGCAGTTCTTC
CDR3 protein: CASSPSVQRSYNEQFF

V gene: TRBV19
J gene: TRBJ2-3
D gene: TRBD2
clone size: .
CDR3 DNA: TGTGCCAGTAGTAGCTGGCGGGAGAGCTACACAGATACGCAGTATTTT
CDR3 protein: CASSSWRESYTDTQYF

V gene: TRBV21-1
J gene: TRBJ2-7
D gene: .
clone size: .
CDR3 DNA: TGTGCCAGCAGCAACAAAAGGCCTAGCGGGCATCCTCCCTACGAGCAGTACTTC
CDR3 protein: CASSNKRPSGHPPYEQYF

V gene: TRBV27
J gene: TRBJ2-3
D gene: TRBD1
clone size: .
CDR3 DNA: TGTGCCAGCAGTCTCCAAGGGCAGGGGGCCCCGCACCCGCAGTATTTT
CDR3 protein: CASSLQGQGAPHPQYF

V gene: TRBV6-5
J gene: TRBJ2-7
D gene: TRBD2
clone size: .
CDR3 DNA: TGTGCCAGCAGTAACCCAGCGGGAGGATCCTACGAGCAGTACTTC
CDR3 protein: CASSNPAGGSYEQYF

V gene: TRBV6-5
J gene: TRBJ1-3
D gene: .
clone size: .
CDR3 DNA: TGTGCCAGCAGTTTAGACAGAGTCTCTGGAAACACCATATATTTT
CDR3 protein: CASSLDRVSGNTIYF

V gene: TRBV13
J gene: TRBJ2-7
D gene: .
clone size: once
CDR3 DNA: TGTGCCAGCAGCTTAGTTTCAGACCGTCCTAACGAGCAGTACTTC
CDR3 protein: CASSLVSDRPNEQYF

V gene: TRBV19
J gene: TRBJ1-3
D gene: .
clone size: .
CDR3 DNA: TGTGCCAGTAGTCCTCTCAGAGCCGGAGCGAACTCTGGAAACACCATATATTTT
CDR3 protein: CASSPLRAGANSGNTIYF

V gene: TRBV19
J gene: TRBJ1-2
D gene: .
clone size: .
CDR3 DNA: TGTGCCAGTACTCCTCGGGCAGAAAACTATGGCTACACCTTC
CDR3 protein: CASTPRAENYGYTF

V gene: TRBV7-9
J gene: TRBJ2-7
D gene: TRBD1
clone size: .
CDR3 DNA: TGTGCCAGCAGCCACCGGGACAGGGTCTCCTACGAGCAGTACTTC
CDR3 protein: CASSHRDRVSYEQYF

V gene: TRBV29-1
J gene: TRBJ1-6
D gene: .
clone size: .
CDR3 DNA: TGCAGCGTCCAAGAGGGTATTGGTAGTTCACCCCTCCACTTT
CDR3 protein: CSVQEGIGSSPLHF

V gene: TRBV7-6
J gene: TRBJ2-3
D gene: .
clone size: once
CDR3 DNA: TGTGCCAGCAGCTTAAGGTCCGCTAGGGCAGATACGCAGTATTTT
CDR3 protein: CASSLRSARADTQYF

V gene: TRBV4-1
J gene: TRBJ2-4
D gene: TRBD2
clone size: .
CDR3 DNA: TGCGCCAGCAGCCAAGAGGGACTAGCGGGAGGGATCGACAAAAACATTCAGTACTTC
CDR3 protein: CASSQEGLAGGIDKNIQYF

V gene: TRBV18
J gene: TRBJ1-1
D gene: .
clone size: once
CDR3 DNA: TGTGCCAGCTCACCACGGGGACGGAACACTGAAGCTTTCTTT
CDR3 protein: CASSPRGRNTEAFF

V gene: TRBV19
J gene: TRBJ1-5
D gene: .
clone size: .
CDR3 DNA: TGTGCCAGTAGGAACGACCTCGGCAATCAGCCCCAGCATTTT
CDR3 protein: CASRNDLGNQPQHF

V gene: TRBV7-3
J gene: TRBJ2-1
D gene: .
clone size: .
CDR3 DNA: TGTGCCAGCAGCTTAATATGGCGGAGCTCCTACAATGAGCAGTTCTTC
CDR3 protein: CASSLIWRSSYNEQFF

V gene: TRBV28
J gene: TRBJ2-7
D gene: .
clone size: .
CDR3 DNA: TGTGCCAGCAGTTTAAAGGCTGGTACCGCCGAGCAGTACTTC
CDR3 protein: CASSLKAGTAEQYF

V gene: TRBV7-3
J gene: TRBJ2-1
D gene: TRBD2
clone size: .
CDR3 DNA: TGTGCCAGCAGCTTGATGGCGGGAGGGCTTTACAATGAGCAGTTCTTC
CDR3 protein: CASSLMAGGLYNEQFF

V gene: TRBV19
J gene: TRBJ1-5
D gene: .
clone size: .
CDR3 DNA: TGTGCCAGTATGAGGGTAAGAGACGGGTCCGGTCAGCCCCAGCATTTT
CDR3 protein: CASMRVRDGSGQPQHF

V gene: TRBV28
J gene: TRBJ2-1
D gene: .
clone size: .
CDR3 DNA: TGTGCCAGCAGTTTATCTTCCTTAGGGACCGCGAGCTCCTACAATGAGCAGTTCTTC
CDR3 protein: CASSLSSLGTASSYNEQFF

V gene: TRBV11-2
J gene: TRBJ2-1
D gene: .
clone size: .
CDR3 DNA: TGTGCCAGCAGCTTTGACTACAGGGCGAGCTCCTACAATGAGCAGTTCTTC
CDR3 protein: CASSFDYRASSYNEQFF

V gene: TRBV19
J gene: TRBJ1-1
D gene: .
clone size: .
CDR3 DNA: TGTGCCAGTAGAGTTGACTCAACACACACTGAAGCTTTCTTT
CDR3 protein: CASRVDSTHTEAFF

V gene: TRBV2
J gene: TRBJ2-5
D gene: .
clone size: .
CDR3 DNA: TGTGCCACCCTAAAGCGAGGGAGAGAGACCCAGTACTTC
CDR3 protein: CATLKRGRETQYF

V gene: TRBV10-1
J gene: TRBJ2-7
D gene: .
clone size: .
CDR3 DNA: TGCGCCAGCAGTAAACAGGGCTGCCACGAGCAGTACTTC
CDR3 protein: CASSKQGCHEQYF

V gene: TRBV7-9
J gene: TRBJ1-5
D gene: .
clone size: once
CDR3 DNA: TGTGCCAGCAGCTTGAAGGGTTACCAGCCCCAGCATTTT
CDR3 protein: CASSLKGYQPQHF

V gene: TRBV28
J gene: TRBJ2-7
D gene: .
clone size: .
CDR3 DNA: TGTGCCAGCAGTTCAAACAGGGACACCTACGAGCAGTACTTC
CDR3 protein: CASSSNRDTYEQYF

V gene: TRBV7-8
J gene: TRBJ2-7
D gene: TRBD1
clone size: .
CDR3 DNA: TGTGCCAGCAGCCCCCGCCTGACAGGGGGGGGGAGCGAGCAGTACTTC
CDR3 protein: CASSPRLTGGGSEQYF

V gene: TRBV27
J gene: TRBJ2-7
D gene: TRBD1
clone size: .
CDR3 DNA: TGTGCCAGCAGTGCCGGACAGGGGGCTAAGGAGCAGTACTTC
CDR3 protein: CASSAGQGAKEQYF

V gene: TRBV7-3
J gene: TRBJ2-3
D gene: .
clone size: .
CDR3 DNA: TGTGCCAGCAGCTTAATTGGGGGAGATACGCAGTATTTT
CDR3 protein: CASSLIGGDTQYF

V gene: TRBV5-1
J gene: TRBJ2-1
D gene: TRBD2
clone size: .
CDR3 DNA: TGCGCCAGCAGCTTGTTGGGGACTAGCGGGTATAGTGAGCAGTTCTTC
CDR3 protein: CASSLLGTSGYSEQFF

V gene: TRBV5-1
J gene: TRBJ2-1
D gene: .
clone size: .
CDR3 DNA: TGCGCCAGCATGGGTCAACGGGTCGTGGTGAAGGATGAGCAGTTCTTC
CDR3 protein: CASMGQRVVVKDEQFF

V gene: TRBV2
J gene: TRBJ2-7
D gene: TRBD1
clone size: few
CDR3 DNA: TGTGCCAGCAGTGAAAGGGACAGGATGTACGAGCAGTACTTC
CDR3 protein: CASSERDRMYEQYF

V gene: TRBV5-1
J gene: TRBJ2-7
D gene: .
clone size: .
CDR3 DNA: TGCGCCAGCAGCCGTCTAGCCACAGCGAACGAGCAGTACTTC
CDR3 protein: CASSRLATANEQYF

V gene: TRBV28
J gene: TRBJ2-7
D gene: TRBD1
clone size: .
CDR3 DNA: TGTGCCAGCAGTACCCCCGACTATATAGAGGGGGCGACCTACGAGCAGTACTTC
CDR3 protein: CASSTPDYIEGATYEQYF

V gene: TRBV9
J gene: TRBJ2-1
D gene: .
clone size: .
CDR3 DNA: TGTGCCAGCAGCCTCGACAACCCGGCTGAGCAGTTCTTC
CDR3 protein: CASSLDNPAEQFF